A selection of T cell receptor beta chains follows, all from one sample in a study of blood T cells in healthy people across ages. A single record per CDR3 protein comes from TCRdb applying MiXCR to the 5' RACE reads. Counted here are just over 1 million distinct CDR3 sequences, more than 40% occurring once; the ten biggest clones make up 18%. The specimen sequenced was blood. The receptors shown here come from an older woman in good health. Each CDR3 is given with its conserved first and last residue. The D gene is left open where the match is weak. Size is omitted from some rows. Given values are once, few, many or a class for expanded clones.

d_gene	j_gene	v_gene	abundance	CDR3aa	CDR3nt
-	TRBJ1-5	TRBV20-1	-	CSARRGAGTTNQPQHF	TGCAGTGCTAGAAGAGGAGCCGGGACAACAAATCAGCCCCAGCATTTT
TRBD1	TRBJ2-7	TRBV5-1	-	CASRSGQGNEQYF	TGCGCCAGCAGATCCGGACAGGGGAACGAGCAGTACTTC
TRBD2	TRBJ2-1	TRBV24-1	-	CATSRLAGGPNEQFF	TGTGCCACCAGCCGACTAGCGGGAGGGCCTAATGAGCAGTTCTTC
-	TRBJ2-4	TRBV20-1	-	CSARDIRDKNIQYF	TGCAGTGCTAGAGATATTAGAGACAAAAACATTCAGTACTTC
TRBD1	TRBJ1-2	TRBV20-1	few	CSARGQGAGGYTF	TGCAGTGCTAGGGGACAGGGGGCTGGGGGCTACACCTTC
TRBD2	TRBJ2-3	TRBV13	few	CASSNFQGLAGVGGTDTQYF	TGTGCCAGCAGTAATTTCCAGGGACTAGCGGGAGTTGGGGGTACAGATACGCAGTATTTT
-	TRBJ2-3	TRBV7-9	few	CASTPTGGGRDTQYF	TGTGCCAGCACCCCTACTGGGGGAGGAAGGGATACGCAGTATTTT
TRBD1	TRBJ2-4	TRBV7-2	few	CASSLFGQGFKNIQYF	TGTGCCAGCAGCTTATTCGGACAGGGTTTCAAAAACATTCAGTACTTC
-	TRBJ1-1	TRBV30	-	CASDTGRDTFF	TGTGCCAGCGATACAGGACGAGATACTTTCTTT
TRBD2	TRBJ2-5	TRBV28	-	CASSPWTSGIKETQYF	TGTGCCAGCAGTCCCTGGACTAGCGGGATTAAAGAGACCCAGTACTTC
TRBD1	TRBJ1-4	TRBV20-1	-	CSAGTGVAEKLFF	TGCAGTGCAGGGACAGGGGTTGCTGAAAAACTGTTTTTT
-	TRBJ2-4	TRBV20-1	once	CSASVTVASLAKNIQYF	TGCAGTGCGTCCGTGACTGTCGCCTCGTTAGCCAAAAACATTCAGTACTTC